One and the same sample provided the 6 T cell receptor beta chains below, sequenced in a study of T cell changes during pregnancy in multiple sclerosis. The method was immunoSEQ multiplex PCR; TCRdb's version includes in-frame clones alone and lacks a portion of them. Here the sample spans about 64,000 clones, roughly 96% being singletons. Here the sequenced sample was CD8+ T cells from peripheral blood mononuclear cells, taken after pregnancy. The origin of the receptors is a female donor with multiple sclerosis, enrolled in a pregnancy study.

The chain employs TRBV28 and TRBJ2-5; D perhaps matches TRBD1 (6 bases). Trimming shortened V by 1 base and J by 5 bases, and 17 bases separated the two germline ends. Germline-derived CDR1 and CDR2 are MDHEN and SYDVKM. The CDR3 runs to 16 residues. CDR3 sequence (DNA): TGTGCCAGCAGTTTATATTCAGGGGCGGTAAGGGAGACCCAGTACTTC. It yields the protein CASSLYSGAVRETQYF.

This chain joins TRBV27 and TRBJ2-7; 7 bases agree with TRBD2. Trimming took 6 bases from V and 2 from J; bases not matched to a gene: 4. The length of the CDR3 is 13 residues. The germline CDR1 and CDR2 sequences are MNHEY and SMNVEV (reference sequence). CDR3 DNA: TGTGCCAGCAGCCATGGGGGGGCCTACGAGCAGTACTTC. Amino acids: CASSHGGAYEQYF.

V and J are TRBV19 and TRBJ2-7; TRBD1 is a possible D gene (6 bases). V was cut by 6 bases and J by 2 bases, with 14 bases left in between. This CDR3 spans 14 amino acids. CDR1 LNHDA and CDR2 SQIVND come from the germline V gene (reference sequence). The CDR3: CASSDRDTAYEQYF. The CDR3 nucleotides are TGTGCCAGTAGCGACCGGGACACAGCCTACGAGCAGTACTTC.

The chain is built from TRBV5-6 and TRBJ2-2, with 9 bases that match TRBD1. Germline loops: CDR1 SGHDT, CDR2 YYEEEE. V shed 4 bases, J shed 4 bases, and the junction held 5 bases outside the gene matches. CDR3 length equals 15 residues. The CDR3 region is CASSLRDRVTGELFF. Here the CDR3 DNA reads TGTGCCAGCAGCCTCCGGGACAGGGTCACCGGGGAGCTGTTTTTT.

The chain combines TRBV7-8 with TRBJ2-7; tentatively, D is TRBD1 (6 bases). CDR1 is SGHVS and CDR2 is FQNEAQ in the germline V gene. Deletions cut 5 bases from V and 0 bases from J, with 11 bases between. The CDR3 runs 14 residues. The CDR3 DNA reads TGTGCCAGCAGCCACCGGGACAACTCCTACGAGCAGTACTTC. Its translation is CASSHRDNSYEQYF.

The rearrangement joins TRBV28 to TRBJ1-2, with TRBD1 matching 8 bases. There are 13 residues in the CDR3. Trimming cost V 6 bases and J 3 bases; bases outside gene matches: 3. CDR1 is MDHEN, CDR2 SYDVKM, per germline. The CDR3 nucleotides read TGTGCCAGCAGGGACAGGGTTGACTATGGCTACACCTTC. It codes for CASRDRVDYGYTF.